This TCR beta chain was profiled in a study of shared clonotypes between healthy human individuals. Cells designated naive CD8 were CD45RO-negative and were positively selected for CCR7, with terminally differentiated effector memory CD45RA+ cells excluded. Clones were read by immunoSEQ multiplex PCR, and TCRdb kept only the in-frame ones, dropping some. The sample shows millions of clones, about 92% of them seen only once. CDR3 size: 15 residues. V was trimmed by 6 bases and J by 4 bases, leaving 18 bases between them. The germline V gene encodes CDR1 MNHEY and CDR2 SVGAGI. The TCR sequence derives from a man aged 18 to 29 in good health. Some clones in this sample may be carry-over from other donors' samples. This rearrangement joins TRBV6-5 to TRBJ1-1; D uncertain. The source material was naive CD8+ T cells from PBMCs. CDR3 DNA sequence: TGTGCCAGCAGCCCATTCACGTTCAGGAGCACTGAAGCTTTCTTT. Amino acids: CASSPFTFRSTEAFF.